Listed below are T cell receptor beta chains from one sample, sequenced in a study of beta chain features in type 1 diabetes. The protocol was immunoSEQ multiplex PCR, while the TCRdb copy is restricted to in-frame clones and leaves out a portion. Seen here are roughly 700,000 clones, about an eighth observed once, and the top ten hold roughly 0.022%. The sample consisted of naive CD4+ T cells from blood. The receptors were gathered from a young man with type 1 diabetes. Both conserved end residues are part of each CDR3. The D gene is left open where the match is weak. Size tells how often a clone was seen (once, few, many) or the class of an expanded clone, and some rows leave it out.

-	TRBV6-5	-	TRBJ2-3	TGTGCCAGCAGCACCCTACAGGCTCGGACGCAGTATTTT	CASSTLQARTQYF
-	TRBV7-8	-	TRBJ2-7	TGTGCCAGCAGCTTAGCGGGGGGTGGGCGCGAGCAGTACTTC	CASSLAGGGREQYF
-	TRBV27	TRBD1	TRBJ1-2	TGTGCCAGCAGTTTATCGGGATTAGAGGGGGCGAAGGGCTACACCTTC	CASSLSGLEGAKGYTF
-	TRBV29-1	-	TRBJ2-2	TGCAGCGTAACAGGGTCCAACACCGGGGAGCTGTTTTTT	CSVTGSNTGELFF
few	TRBV7-2	-	TRBJ1-3	TGTGCCAGCAGCCAAGATTTGACGAGGGGCTCTGGAAACACCATATATTTT	CASSQDLTRGSGNTIYF
-	TRBV6-1	TRBD1	TRBJ2-6	TGTGCCAGCAGTCGCGGGACAGGGAAGGCCAACGTCCTGACTTTC	CASSRGTGKANVLTF
-	TRBV5-1	TRBD2	TRBJ2-3	TGCGCCAGCAGCCGCCCAGTAGCGGGGGGAACAGATACGCAGTATTTT	CASSRPVAGGTDTQYF
-	TRBV9	-	TRBJ2-7	TGTGCCAGCAGCGTTCAATCAGGGGATACCACCTACGAGCAGTACTTC	CASSVQSGDTTYEQYF
few	TRBV28	-	TRBJ1-4	TGTGCCAGCCTTGCAACTAATGAAAAACTGTTTTTT	CASLATNEKLFF
-	TRBV4-1	-	TRBJ2-3	TGCGCCAGCAGCCAAGATGGCCCCGGGCCGCAGTATTTT	CASSQDGPGPQYF
-	TRBV7-8	TRBD2	TRBJ2-3	TGTGCCAGCAGCCCGCGGCTAGCGGGGGATGGGTCAGATACGCAGTATTTT	CASSPRLAGDGSDTQYF
few	TRBV30	-	TRBJ2-2	TGTGCCTGGAGTGAGAGGTGGCTCACCGGGGAGCTGTTTTTT	CAWSERWLTGELFF
-	TRBV19	-	TRBJ2-3	TGTGCCAGTAGTCTCCCTGGAGATACGCAGTATTTT	CASSLPGDTQYF
few	TRBV5-4	-	TRBJ2-3	TGTGCCAGCAGCTTGAGGACGGCGATAAGCACAGATACGCAGTATTTT	CASSLRTAISTDTQYF
few	TRBV15	TRBD1	TRBJ1-2	TGTGCCACCAGCCCGTGGACAGGCGGCTACACCTTC	CATSPWTGGYTF
few	TRBV5-1	-	TRBJ1-1	TGCGCCAGCAGCCAGGGGAGGGACACTGAAGCTTTCTTT	CASSQGRDTEAFF
-	TRBV18	-	TRBJ2-7	TGTGCCAGCTCACCGGGGACAGAGCAGTACTTC	CASSPGTEQYF
-	TRBV7-7	-	TRBJ2-2	TGTGCCAGCAGCTACGGGCCGGCACTACCCACCGGGGAGCTGTTTTTT	CASSYGPALPTGELFF
once	TRBV6-1	-	TRBJ2-3	TGTGCCAGCAGTCCCCCAGGCACGTCGGGTACGCAGTATTTT	CASSPPGTSGTQYF
-	TRBV15	-	TRBJ2-1	TGTGCCACCAGCAGATTCACAGGGGGGGCCTATGGCAATGAGCAGTTCTTC	CATSRFTGGAYGNEQFF
-	TRBV10-3	TRBD2	TRBJ2-5	TGTGCCATCAGTGAAGGAGGGACTAGCCTGTACCAAGAGACCCAGTACTTC	CAISEGGTSLYQETQYF
-	TRBV25-1	TRBD2	TRBJ2-2	TGTGCCAGCAGTCCCACTAGCGGGAGCAACACCGGGGAGCTGTTTTTT	CASSPTSGSNTGELFF
once	TRBV28	TRBD1	TRBJ2-7	TGTGCCAGCAGACCCACAGGGGCCTACGAGCAGTACTTC	CASRPTGAYEQYF
few	TRBV5-1	TRBD1	TRBJ2-7	TGCGCCAGCAGCCGGACAGGGGCCTACGAGCAGTACTTC	CASSRTGAYEQYF
-	TRBV7-2	TRBD2	TRBJ2-7	TGTGCCAGCATCGTGGCTAGCGGGCCCTACGAGCAGTACTTC	CASIVASGPYEQYF
few	TRBV7-2	-	TRBJ1-5	TGTGCCAGCAGCTCCTACAATCAGCCCCAGCATTTT	CASSSYNQPQHF
-	TRBV5-1	-	TRBJ2-1	TGCGCCAGCAGCTCCCCCGGGCTCGTCCATGAGCAGTTCTTC	CASSSPGLVHEQFF
-	TRBV7-2	-	TRBJ2-7	TGTGCCAGCAGCTACCCGCACTCCTACGAGCAGTACTTC	CASSYPHSYEQYF
few	TRBV2	TRBD1	TRBJ1-2	TGTGCCAGCCCTAAGACAGGGAATGGCTACACCTTC	CASPKTGNGYTF
few	TRBV5-6	TRBD2	TRBJ2-5	TGTGCCAGCAGCTGGACAGCTGGGACTAGCGGACAAGAGACCCAGTACTTC	CASSWTAGTSGQETQYF
-	TRBV7-3	-	TRBJ1-4	TGTGCCATCAGGGAGGGTGAAAAACTGTTTTTT	CAIREGEKLFF
-	TRBV7-9	-	TRBJ1-5	TGTGCCAGCAGCTTAGTATTCGACGGACCCCAGCATTTT	CASSLVFDGPQHF
-	TRBV23-1	TRBD2	TRBJ2-5	TGCGCCAGCAGTCAATCCCTAGCGGGGGTACCCGACCAAGAGACCCAGTACTTC	CASSQSLAGVPDQETQYF
few	TRBV6-1	-	TRBJ2-6	TGTGCCAGCAGTGGACAGTCCCTTTTCTCTGGGGCCAACGTCCTGACTTTC	CASSGQSLFSGANVLTF
-	TRBV5-6	-	TRBJ2-1	TGTGCCAGCAGCTTGGTAGGGGTAGATGAGCAGTTCTTC	CASSLVGVDEQFF
-	TRBV29-1	-	TRBJ1-2	TGCAGCGTCGCTACAGGGCAAGGGCATGGCTACACCTTC	CSVATGQGHGYTF
few	TRBV30	-	TRBJ1-5	TGTGCCTGGAGCCGCGGCCGGACGGTGGGCCAGCCCCAGCATTTT	CAWSRGRTVGQPQHF
few	TRBV10-3	-	TRBJ1-1	TGTGCCATCAGTGAGTCAGCCAGGCCGGACGGTGAAGCTTTCTTT	CAISESARPDGEAFF
-	TRBV18	-	TRBJ2-3	TGTGCCAGCTCACCTGGGGGTGGAGATACGCAGTATTTT	CASSPGGGDTQYF
-	TRBV30	-	TRBJ2-1	TGTGCCTGGAGTCGCGGGACATCCCCTGTCAATGAGCAGTTCTTC	CAWSRGTSPVNEQFF
-	TRBV2	-	TRBJ2-5	TGTGCCAGCAGTGAAAGGACTAACAAAGAGACCCAGTACTTC	CASSERTNKETQYF